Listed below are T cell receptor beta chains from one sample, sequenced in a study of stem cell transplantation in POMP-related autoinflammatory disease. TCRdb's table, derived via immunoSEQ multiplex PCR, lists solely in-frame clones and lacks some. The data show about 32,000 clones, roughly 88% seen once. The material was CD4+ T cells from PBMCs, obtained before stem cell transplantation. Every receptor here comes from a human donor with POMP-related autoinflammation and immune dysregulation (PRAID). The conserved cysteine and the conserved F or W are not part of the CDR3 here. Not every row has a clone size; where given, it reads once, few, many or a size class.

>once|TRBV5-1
AGQGSGNTIY
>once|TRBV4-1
ASSQTSGGADTQY
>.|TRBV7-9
ASSYIYEQY
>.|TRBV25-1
ASSEATGQGQETQY
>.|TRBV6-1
ASSEALRLGELF
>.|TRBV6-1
ASSEALRGRYEQY
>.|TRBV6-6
ASSFHTRQGQY
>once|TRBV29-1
SVVRGSETQY
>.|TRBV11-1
ASSHGTMQETQY
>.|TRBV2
ASSADREGQPQH
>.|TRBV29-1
SGGLAGSYNEQF
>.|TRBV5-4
ASSLVPTGNYGYT
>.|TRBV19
ASSNLSRQINYGYT
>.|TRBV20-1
SATGGEQF
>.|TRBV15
ATSRDTEAGANVLT
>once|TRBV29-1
SVDETRGGYT
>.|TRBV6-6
ASSYSGLAF
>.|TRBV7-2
ASSLVGGNYGYT
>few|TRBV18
ASSLGYNQPQH
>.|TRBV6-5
ASSPGVAGANVLT
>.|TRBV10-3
AISGGPLLGYNEQF
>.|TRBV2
ASSRATQGFSGNTIY
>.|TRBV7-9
ASSVDRHGYT
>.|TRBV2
ASSRSSAETQY
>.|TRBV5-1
ASSLVLAGGNNEQF
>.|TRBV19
ASSTPPERLVGELF
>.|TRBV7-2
ASSLALLAENTGELF
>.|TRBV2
ASSKLRWESEAF
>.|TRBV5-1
ASSRMGGQALGEQY
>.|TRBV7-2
ASSFSPYNEQF
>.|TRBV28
ASSDGTASSYEQY
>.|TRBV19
ASSTGTSGRADTDTQY
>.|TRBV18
ASSQRGEGSQETQY
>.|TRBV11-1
ASSPILGSEETQY
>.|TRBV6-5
ASSYLGTVNTEAF
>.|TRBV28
ASSGLAIEQF
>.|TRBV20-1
SASFRNEQF
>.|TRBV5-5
ASSVREDQPQH
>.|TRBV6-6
ASNPSGRGNEQF